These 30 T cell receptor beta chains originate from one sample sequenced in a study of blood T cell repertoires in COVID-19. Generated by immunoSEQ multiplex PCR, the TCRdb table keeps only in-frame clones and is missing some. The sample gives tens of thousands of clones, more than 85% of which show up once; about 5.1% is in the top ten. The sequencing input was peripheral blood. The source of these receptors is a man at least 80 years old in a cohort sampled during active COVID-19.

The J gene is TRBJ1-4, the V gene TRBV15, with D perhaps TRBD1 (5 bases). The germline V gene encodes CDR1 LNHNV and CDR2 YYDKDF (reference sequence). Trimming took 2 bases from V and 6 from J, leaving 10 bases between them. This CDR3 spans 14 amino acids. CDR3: CATSRQGGDEKLFF. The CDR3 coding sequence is TGTGCCACCAGCAGACAGGGTGGGGATGAAAAACTGTTTTTT.

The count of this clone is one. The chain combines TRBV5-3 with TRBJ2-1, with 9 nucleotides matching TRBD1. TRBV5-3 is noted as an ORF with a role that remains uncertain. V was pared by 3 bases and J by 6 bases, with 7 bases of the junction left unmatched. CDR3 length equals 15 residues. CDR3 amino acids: CARSWPGQGPNEQFF. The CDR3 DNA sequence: TGTGCCAGAAGCTGGCCGGGACAGGGCCCCAATGAGCAGTTCTTC.

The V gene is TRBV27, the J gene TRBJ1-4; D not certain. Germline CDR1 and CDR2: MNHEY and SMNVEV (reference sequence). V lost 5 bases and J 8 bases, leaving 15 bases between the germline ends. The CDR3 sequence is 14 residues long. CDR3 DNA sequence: TGTGCCAGCAGTGCGGGCCTCCCCGGGGAAAAACTGTTTTTT. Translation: CASSAGLPGEKLFF.

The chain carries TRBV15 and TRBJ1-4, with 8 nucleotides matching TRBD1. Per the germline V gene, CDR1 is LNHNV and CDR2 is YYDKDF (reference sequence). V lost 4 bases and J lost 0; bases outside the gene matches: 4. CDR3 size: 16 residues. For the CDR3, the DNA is TGTGCCACCAGCACCACGGGACAGGCAACTAATGAAAAACTGTTTTTT. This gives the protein CATSTTGQATNEKLFF.

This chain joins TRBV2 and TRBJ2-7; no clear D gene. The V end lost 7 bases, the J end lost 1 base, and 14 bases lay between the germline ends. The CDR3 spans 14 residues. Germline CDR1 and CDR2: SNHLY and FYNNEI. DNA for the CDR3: TGTGCCAGCAATCGACTTCCGAGGTCCTACGAGCAGTACTTC. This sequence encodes CASNRLPRSYEQYF.

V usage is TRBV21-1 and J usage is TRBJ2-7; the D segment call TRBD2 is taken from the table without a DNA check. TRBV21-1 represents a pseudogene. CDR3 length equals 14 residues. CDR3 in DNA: TGTGCCAGCAGCAATCGCGGCAGTCCCTACGAGCAGTACTTC. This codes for CASSNRGSPYEQYF.

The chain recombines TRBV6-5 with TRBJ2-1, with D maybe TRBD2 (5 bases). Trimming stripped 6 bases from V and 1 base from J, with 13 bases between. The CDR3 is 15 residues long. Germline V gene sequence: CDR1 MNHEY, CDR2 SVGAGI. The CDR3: CASSPPGLSYNEQFF. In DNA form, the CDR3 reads TGTGCCAGCAGCCCCCCGGGGTTGTCCTACAATGAGCAGTTCTTC.

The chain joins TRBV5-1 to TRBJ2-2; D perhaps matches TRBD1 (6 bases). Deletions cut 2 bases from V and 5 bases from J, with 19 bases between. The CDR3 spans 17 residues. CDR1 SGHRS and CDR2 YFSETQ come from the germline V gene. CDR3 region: CASSFTRGTPKTGELFF. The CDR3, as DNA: TGCGCCAGCAGCTTCACGAGGGGGACACCCAAGACCGGGGAGCTGTTTTTT.

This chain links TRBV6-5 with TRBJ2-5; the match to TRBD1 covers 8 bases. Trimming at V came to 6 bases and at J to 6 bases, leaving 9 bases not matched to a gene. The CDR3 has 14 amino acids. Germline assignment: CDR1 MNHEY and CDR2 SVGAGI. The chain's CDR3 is CASSPGQGMQTQYF. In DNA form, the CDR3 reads TGTGCCAGCAGCCCAGGACAGGGTATGCAGACCCAGTACTTC.

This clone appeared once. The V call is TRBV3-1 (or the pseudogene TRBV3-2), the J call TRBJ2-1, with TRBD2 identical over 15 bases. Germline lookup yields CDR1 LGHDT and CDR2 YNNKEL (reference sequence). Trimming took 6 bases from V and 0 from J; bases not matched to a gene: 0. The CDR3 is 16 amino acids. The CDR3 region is CASRGLAGGSYNEQFF. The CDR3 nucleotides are TGTGCCAGCAGGGGACTAGCGGGAGGCTCCTACAATGAGCAGTTCTTC.

In DNA, the CDR3 is TGTGCCAGCAGGTCCTGGCTCGAGACCCAGTACTTC. Protein product: CASRSWLETQYF. The V and J genes are TRBV5-6 and TRBJ2-5; D ambiguous. The germline gives CDR1 SGHDT, CDR2 YYEEEE. Between the trimmed V and J ends, which lost 5 bases and 5 bases, there was a span of 10 bases. This CDR3 has 12 amino acids.

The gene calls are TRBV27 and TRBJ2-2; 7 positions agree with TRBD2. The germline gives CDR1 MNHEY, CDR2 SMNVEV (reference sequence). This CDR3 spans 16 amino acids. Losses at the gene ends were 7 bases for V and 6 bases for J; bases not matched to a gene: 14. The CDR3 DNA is TGTGCCAGCAAACTCAACGGAGGACTAGTCCCCGGGGAGCTGTTTTTT. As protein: CASKLNGGLVPGELFF.

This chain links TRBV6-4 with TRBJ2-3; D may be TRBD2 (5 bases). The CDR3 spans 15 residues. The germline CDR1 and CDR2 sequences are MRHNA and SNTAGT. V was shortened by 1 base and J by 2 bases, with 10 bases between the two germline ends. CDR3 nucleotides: TGTGCCAGCAGTGACTTCGCGGGTATCACAGATACGCAGTATTTT. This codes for CASSDFAGITDTQYF.

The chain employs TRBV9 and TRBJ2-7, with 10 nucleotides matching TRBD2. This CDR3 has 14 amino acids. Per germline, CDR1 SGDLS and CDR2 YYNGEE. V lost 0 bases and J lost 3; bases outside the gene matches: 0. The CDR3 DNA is TGTGCCAGCAGCGTAGCTAGCGGGAGCTACGAGCAGTACTTC. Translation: CASSVASGSYEQYF.

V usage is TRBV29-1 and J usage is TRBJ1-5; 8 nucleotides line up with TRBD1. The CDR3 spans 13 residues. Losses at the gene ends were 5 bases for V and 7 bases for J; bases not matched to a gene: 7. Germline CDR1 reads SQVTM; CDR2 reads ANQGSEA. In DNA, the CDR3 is TGCAGCGTTTCGGACAGGGAGGGGCAGCCCCAGCATTTT. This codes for CSVSDREGQPQHF.

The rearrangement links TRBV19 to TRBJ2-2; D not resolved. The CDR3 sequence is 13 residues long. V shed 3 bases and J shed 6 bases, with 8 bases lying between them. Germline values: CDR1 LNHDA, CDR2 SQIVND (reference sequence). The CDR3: CASSIYSAGELFF. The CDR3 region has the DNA TGTGCCAGTAGTATTTACTCGGCCGGGGAGCTGTTTTTT.

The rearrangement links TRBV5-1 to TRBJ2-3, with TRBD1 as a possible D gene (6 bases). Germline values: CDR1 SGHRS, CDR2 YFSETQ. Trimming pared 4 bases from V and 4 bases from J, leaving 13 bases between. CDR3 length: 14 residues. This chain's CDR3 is CASSVGQSADTQYF. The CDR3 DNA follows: TGCGCCAGCAGCGTTGGACAGTCGGCAGATACGCAGTATTTT.

The CDR3 sequence: CASSIFLSLSGANVLTF. CDR3 DNA: TGTGCCAGTAGTATCTTCCTTAGCCTCTCTGGGGCCAACGTCCTGACTTTC. This chain joins TRBV19 and TRBJ2-6; D call uncertain. This CDR3 has 17 amino acids. Per germline, CDR1 LNHDA and CDR2 SQIVND (reference sequence). Between the trimmed V and J ends, which lost 3 bases and 0 bases, there was a span of 12 bases.

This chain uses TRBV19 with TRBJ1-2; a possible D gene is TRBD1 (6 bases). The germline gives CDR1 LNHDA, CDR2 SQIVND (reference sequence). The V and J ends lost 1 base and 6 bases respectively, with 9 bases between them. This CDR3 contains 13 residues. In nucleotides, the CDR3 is TGTGCCAGTAGTATAGTCTCAGGGGATGGCTACACCTTC. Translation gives CASSIVSGDGYTF.

The CDR3 sequence is CASMRGLPTDTQYF. The CDR3 nucleotides read TGTGCCAGCATGAGGGGGCTACCCACAGATACGCAGTATTTT. The chain employs TRBV2 and TRBJ2-3; 7 bases match TRBD1. This CDR3 has 14 residues. CDR1 and CDR2 from the germline V gene are SNHLY and FYNNEI. Unmatched junction bases numbered 6, after V lost 7 bases and J lost 2 bases.

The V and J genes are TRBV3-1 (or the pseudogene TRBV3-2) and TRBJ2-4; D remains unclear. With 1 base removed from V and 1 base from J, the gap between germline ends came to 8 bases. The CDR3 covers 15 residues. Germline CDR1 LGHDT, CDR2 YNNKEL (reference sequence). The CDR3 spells CASSQGPVAKNIQYF. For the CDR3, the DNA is TGTGCCAGCAGCCAAGGGCCCGTGGCCAAAAACATTCAGTACTTC.

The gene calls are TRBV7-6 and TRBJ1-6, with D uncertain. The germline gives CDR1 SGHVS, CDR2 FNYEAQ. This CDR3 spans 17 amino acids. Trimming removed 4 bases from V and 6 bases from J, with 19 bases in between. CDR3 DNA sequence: TGTGCCAGCAGCTCCAGGAGAGGCGGGCCTATTAATTCACCCCTCCACTTT. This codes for CASSSRRGGPINSPLHF.

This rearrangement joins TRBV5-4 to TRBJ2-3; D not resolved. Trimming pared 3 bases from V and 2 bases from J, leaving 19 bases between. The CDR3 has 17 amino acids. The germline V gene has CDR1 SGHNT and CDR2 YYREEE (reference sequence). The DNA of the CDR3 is TGTGCCAGCAGCTCACCCCTACCGGGTACCTTCACAGATACGCAGTATTTT. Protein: CASSSPLPGTFTDTQYF.

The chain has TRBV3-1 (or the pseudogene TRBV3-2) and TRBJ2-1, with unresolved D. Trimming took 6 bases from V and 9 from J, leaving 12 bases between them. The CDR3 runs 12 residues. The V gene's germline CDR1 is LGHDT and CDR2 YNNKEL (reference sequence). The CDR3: CASSLWAREQFF. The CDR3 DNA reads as TGTGCCAGCAGTCTTTGGGCTCGTGAGCAGTTCTTC.

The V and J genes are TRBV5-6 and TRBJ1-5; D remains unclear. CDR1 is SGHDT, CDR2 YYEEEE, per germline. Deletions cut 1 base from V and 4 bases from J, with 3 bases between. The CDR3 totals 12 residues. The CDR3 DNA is TGTGCCAGCAGCTTGCAGAATCAGCCCCAGCATTTT. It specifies CASSLQNQPQHF.

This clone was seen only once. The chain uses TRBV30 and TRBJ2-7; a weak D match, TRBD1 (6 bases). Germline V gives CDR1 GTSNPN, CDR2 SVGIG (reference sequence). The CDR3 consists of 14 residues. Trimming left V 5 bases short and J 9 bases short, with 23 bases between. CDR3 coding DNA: TGTGCCTGGGCCCGGGCAGGGGCCTCTCTCGGGCAGTACTTC. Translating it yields CAWARAGASLGQYF.

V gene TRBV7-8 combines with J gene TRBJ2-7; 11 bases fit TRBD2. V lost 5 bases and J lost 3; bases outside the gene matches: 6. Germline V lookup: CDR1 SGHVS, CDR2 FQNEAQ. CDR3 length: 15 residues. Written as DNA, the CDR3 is TGTGCCAGCAGCGTGGGACTAGCGGTAGGCTACGAGCAGTACTTC. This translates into CASSVGLAVGYEQYF.

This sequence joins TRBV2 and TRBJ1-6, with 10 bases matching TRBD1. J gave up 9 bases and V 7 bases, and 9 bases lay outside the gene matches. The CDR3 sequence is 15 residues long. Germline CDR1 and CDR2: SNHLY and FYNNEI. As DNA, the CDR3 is TGTGCCAGCACTTTAGCGGACAGGGGGGCTTCACCCCTCCACTTT. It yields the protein CASTLADRGASPLHF.

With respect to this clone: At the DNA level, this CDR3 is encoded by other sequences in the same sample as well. CDR3 residues: CASSVATGTEAFF. DNA for the CDR3: TGTGCCAGCAGCGTAGCTACGGGCACTGAAGCTTTCTTT. V is TRBV9 and J is TRBJ1-1; D is unclear. V shed 0 bases and J shed 4 bases, with 7 bases lying between them. This CDR3 spans 13 amino acids. Germline lookup yields CDR1 SGDLS and CDR2 YYNGEE.

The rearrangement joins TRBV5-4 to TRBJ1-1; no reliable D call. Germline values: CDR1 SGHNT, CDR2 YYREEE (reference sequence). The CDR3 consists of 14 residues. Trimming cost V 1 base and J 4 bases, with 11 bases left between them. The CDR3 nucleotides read TGTGCCAGCAGCTTGATAAAATCGTCCACTGAAGCTTTCTTT. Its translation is CASSLIKSSTEAFF.